One and the same sample provided the 31 T cell receptor beta chains below, sequenced in a study of cytomegalovirus exposure and HLA in healthy donors. PCR employed 60 Vbeta and 13 Jbeta primers. Profiling relied on immunoSEQ multiplex PCR, and the TCRdb table lists in-frame clones only, not all of them. This repertoire shows 200,000 to 250,000 clones, about 80% found once; its top ten account for roughly 2.5%. The sample taken for sequencing was PBMCs. These receptors originate from an older woman in good health and CMV-seropositive.

The genes are TRBV29-1 and TRBJ1-3; 8 bases are shared with TRBD1. Trimming at V came to 6 bases and at J to 8 bases, leaving 21 bases not matched to a gene. In germline, CDR1 is SQVTM, CDR2 ANQGSEA. This CDR3 has 17 residues. In nucleotides, the CDR3 is TGCAGCGTCCAATACGGCCCACAGGGGGATCAAGGGGACACCATATATTTT. This encodes CSVQYGPQGDQGDTIYF.

V is TRBV28 and J is TRBJ2-7; D call uncertain. V was cut by 0 bases and J by 0 bases, with 9 bases left in between. Germline loops: CDR1 MDHEN, CDR2 SYDVKM. This CDR3 has 15 amino acids. The DNA for the CDR3 is TGTGCCAGCAGTTTATGGGCAGGAACCTCCTACGAGCAGTACTTC. Amino acid sequence: CASSLWAGTSYEQYF.

The genes are TRBV2 and TRBJ2-3, with 9 bases that match TRBD2. Trimming removed 2 bases from V and 3 bases from J; junction bases left unmatched: 3. Germline V gene lookup returns CDR1 SNHLY and CDR2 FYNNEI. CDR3 length: 15 residues. The CDR3 protein is CASSESGGFTDTQYF. CDR3 in DNA: TGTGCCAGCAGTGAAAGCGGGGGGTTTACAGATACGCAGTATTTT.

The J gene is TRBJ1-2, the V gene TRBV6-1, with TRBD1 as a possible D gene (6 bases). With 6 bases removed from V and 5 bases from J, the gap between germline ends came to 16 bases. In germline, CDR1 is MNHNS, CDR2 SASEGT. The CDR3 contains 14 residues. This CDR3 reads CASSLRGQIYGYTF. The CDR3 DNA reads TGTGCCAGCAGCTTAAGAGGACAGATTTATGGCTACACCTTC.

This rearrangement joins TRBV15 to TRBJ1-2; D is possibly TRBD1 (6 bases). The CDR3 has 14 residues. CDR1 and CDR2 (germline): LNHNV, YYDKDF (reference sequence). V was shortened by 4 bases and J by 2 bases, with 11 bases between the two germline ends. CDR3 sequence (DNA): TGTGCCACCAGCACTGGAGGACAGAACTATGGCTACACCTTC. It encodes CATSTGGQNYGYTF.

This clone has more than one count but fewer than ten. The chain carries TRBV7-9 and TRBJ2-7; 8 bases line up with TRBD1. V shed 5 bases and J 3 bases; nucleotides not matched to a gene: 12. The length of the CDR3 is 16 residues. Germline lookup yields CDR1 SEHNR and CDR2 FQNEAQ (reference sequence). The CDR3 here is CASSPRPGQEDYEQYF. CDR3 in DNA: TGTGCCAGCAGCCCAAGACCGGGACAGGAGGACTACGAGCAGTACTTC.

This clone is a singleton in its sample. This chain joins TRBV2 and TRBJ2-5; D is perhaps TRBD2 (5 bases). The CDR3 totals 14 residues. V was clipped by 3 bases and J by 5 bases, with 13 bases between them. CDR1 and CDR2 from the germline V gene are SNHLY and FYNNEI. The CDR3 bases are TGTGCCAGCAGTGACCGTTCGAGGGTTGAGACCCAGTACTTC. Its protein is CASSDRSRVETQYF.

V gene TRBV29-1 combines with J gene TRBJ2-7, with D possibly matching TRBD1 (5 bases). This CDR3 has 15 amino acids. Trimming removed 0 bases at V and 0 bases at J, with 12 bases between. From germline, CDR1 is SQVTM and CDR2 ANQGSEA. The DNA for the CDR3 is TGCAGCGTTGAAGATCCAGGGCAGTTCTCCTACGAGCAGTACTTC. Its translation is CSVEDPGQFSYEQYF.

The chain employs TRBV5-6 and TRBJ1-1; D might be TRBD1 (5 bases). Germline CDR1 SGHDT, CDR2 YYEEEE. This CDR3 is built from 15 residues. V was clipped by 0 bases and J by 1 base, with 10 bases between them. Written as DNA, the CDR3 is TGTGCCAGCAGCTTGGCCCGCAGGGAGAACACTGAAGCTTTCTTT. Translating gives CASSLARRENTEAFF.

The rearrangement links TRBV6-1 to TRBJ2-2; 7 nucleotides agree with TRBD2. This CDR3 has 14 amino acids. The trim removed 6 bases at V and 6 bases at J, leaving 7 bases unmatched. The germline V gene encodes CDR1 MNHNS and CDR2 SASEGT. CDR3 bases: TGTGCCAGCAGGGTAGCGGGTGGGGCCGGGGAGCTGTTTTTT. Translation gives CASRVAGGAGELFF.

This clone was seen just once. The J gene is TRBJ1-5, the V gene TRBV5-1; 7 bases map to TRBD1. J was trimmed by 3 bases and V by 0 bases; bases with no gene match: 6. Germline V gene data show CDR1 as SGHRS and CDR2 as YFSETQ. CDR3 length: 16 amino acids. The CDR3 nucleotides read TGCGCCAGCAGCTTGGGGACAGGCCATACCAATCAGCCCCAGCATTTT. Translating it yields CASSLGTGHTNQPQHF.

CDR3 amino acids: CASSVWGQEGDTQYF. The CDR3 nucleotides are TGTGCCAGCAGTGTCTGGGGGCAGGAAGGGGATACGCAGTATTTT. This chain connects TRBV6-1 to TRBJ2-3, with a possible D match to TRBD1 (6 bases). Germline V gene data show CDR1 as MNHNS and CDR2 as SASEGT. The V end was cut by 4 bases, the J end by 6 bases, with 17 bases between. CDR3 size: 15 residues.

The chain joins TRBV28 to TRBJ1-2, with 7 nucleotides matching TRBD1. Unmatched junction bases numbered 4, after V lost 4 bases and J lost 8 bases. CDR1 and CDR2 from the germline V gene are MDHEN and SYDVKM. The CDR3 loop spans 12 amino acids. DNA for the CDR3: TGTGCCAGCAGTTCGACAGGGAGAGGCTACACCTTC. Protein: CASSSTGRGYTF.

The genes are TRBV5-1 and TRBJ2-2; D uncertain. In germline, CDR1 is SGHRS, CDR2 YFSETQ. V lost 3 bases and J 4 bases, leaving 13 bases between the germline ends. The length of the CDR3 is 15 residues. Here the CDR3 DNA reads TGCGCCAGCAGCTCGGGTCTCTCTACCACCGGGGAGCTGTTTTTT. Protein: CASSSGLSTTGELFF.

The chain employs TRBV28 and TRBJ2-5; no clear D. Germline V gives CDR1 MDHEN, CDR2 SYDVKM. The CDR3 consists of 13 residues. Deletions cut 4 bases from V and 4 bases from J, with 10 bases between. As DNA, the CDR3 is TGTGCCAGCAGTTCGCCCCCCAGAGAGACCCAGTACTTC. The encoded protein is CASSSPPRETQYF. Drawing the rest from reference TRBV28 and TRBJ2-5, the complete variable domain is DVKVTQSSRYLVKRTGEKVFLECVQDMDHENMFWYRQDPGLGLRLIYFSYDVKMKEKGDIPEGYSVSREKKERFSLILESASTNQTSMYLCASSSPPRETQYFGPGTRLLVL.

J is TRBJ1-5 and V is TRBV27, with TRBD1 as a possible D gene (6 bases). The CDR3 contains 15 residues. Germline V CDR1 and CDR2: MNHEY, SMNVEV (reference sequence). The ends were cut back, 6 bases at V and 0 bases at J, with 12 bases in the middle. The CDR3 region is CASRPRQDSNQPQHF. As DNA, the CDR3 is TGTGCCAGCAGGCCCCGACAGGATAGCAATCAGCCCCAGCATTTT.

The chain recombines TRBV7-2 with TRBJ2-3; 7 bases line up with TRBD2. Germline trimming cut 11 bases from V and 0 bases from J; bases unmatched to any gene: 17. This CDR3 region has 17 residues. Germline V lookup: CDR1 SGHTA, CDR2 FQGNSA. CDR3 nucleotides: TGTGCCTCCAGCTTAGGAGCGGGGCCCTTGAGCACAGATACGCAGTATTTT. It translates to CASSLGAGPLSTDTQYF.

V is TRBV30 and J is TRBJ2-7; tentatively, D is TRBD1 (6 bases). V lost 6 bases to trimming and J lost 3 bases, with 12 bases between them. In germline, CDR1 is GTSNPN, CDR2 SVGIG (reference sequence). The CDR3 contains 12 residues. CDR3 in amino acids: CACARGGYEQYF. The CDR3 DNA follows: TGTGCCTGCGCCAGAGGGGGCTACGAGCAGTACTTC.

This clone was counted between two and nine times. V and J are TRBV7-2 and TRBJ1-5; TRBD1 agrees at 9 bases. Germline values: CDR1 SGHTA, CDR2 FQGNSA. Trimming cost V 5 bases and J 1 base; bases outside gene matches: 6. This CDR3 spans 16 amino acids. CDR3 in DNA: TGTGCCAGCAGCCCTGACAGGGGGACGAGCAATCAGCCCCAGCATTTT. Protein: CASSPDRGTSNQPQHF.

This clone was detected only a few times. This chain joins TRBV6-1 and TRBJ1-3, with TRBD1 identical over 10 bases. Germline values: CDR1 MNHNS, CDR2 SASEGT. The CDR3 is 14 residues long. J lost 3 bases, V lost 7 bases, and 3 bases had no gene match. The CDR3 DNA follows: TGTGCCAGCAATGACAGGGGGCTTGGAAACACCATATATTTT. Its translation: CASNDRGLGNTIYF.

This clone showed up just a few times. This rearrangement joins TRBV6-5 to TRBJ1-1; weak D call: TRBD1 (5 bases). The germline gives CDR1 MNHEY, CDR2 SVGAGI. The CDR3 spans 13 residues. V gave up 2 bases and J gave up 4 bases, with 8 bases separating them. For the CDR3, the DNA is TGTGCCAGCAGTTACATGGGGCGCACTGAAGCTTTCTTT. Protein: CASSYMGRTEAFF.

This chain links TRBV19 with TRBJ1-2; D gene uncertain. Germline V CDR1 and CDR2: LNHDA, SQIVND (reference sequence). This CDR3 has 12 residues. Trimming shortened V by 5 bases and J by 5 bases, and 9 bases separated the two germline ends. CDR3 loop: CASSPGGYGYTF. For the CDR3, the DNA is TGTGCCAGTAGTCCGGGAGGGTATGGCTACACCTTC.

This clone was seen just once. The chain has TRBV5-1 and TRBJ1-4; 11 nucleotides match TRBD1. CDR3 length equals 14 residues. Unmatched junction bases numbered 4, after V lost 4 bases and J lost 8 bases. Germline V CDR1 and CDR2: SGHRS, YFSETQ. Here the CDR3 reads CASSRDRGTEKLFF. DNA for the CDR3: TGCGCCAGCAGCCGGGACAGGGGGACGGAAAAACTGTTTTTT.

The chain has TRBV7-3 and TRBJ2-5, with D hard to call. From germline, CDR1 is SGHTA and CDR2 FQGTGA. Trimming took off 0 bases at V and 4 bases at J, with 6 bases between the two ends. The CDR3 extends over 13 amino acids. The CDR3 reads CASSLTVRETQYF. In nucleotides, the CDR3 is TGTGCCAGCAGCTTAACGGTCAGAGAGACCCAGTACTTC.

The CDR3 coding sequence is TGTGCCAGCAGACCGCGCATCGGGACAGATTCCTATGGCTACACCTTC. Protein: CASRPRIGTDSYGYTF. V gene TRBV5-4 combines with J gene TRBJ1-2, with 7 bases aligning to TRBD1. This CDR3 has 16 amino acids. Germline CDR1 reads SGHNT; CDR2 reads YYREEE (reference sequence). The trim removed 5 bases at V and 4 bases at J, leaving 14 bases unmatched.

A note on this clone: The DNA is left out, because the CDR3 cannot be placed on it with certainty; the CDR3 is given as TCRdb lists it. The chain uses TRBV28 and TRBJ1-2; the table's D gene call, TRBD1, was not cross checked with the DNA. Germline assignment: CDR1 MDHEN and CDR2 SYDVKM. The CDR3 spans 20 residues, counting both ends. The CDR3 sequence is CASQTPSMATPSSTLYGYTF.

The rearrangement joins TRBV5-1 to TRBJ2-7; 10 positions agree with TRBD1. J was trimmed by 5 bases and V by 0 bases; bases with no gene match: 5. The germline V gene encodes CDR1 SGHRS and CDR2 YFSETQ. This CDR3 contains 15 residues. In DNA form, the CDR3 reads TGCGCCAGCAGCTTGGTCGACAGGGGGCAAAACGAGCAGTACTTC. Its protein product is CASSLVDRGQNEQYF.

The genes are TRBV7-9 and TRBJ2-3; perhaps TRBD2 as D (6 bases). This CDR3 comprises 15 residues. Germline V gene data show CDR1 as SEHNR and CDR2 as FQNEAQ (reference sequence). CDR3 region: CATLPGVQSVNTQYF. CDR3 in DNA: TGTGCTACACTCCCGGGAGTTCAATCGGTGAATACGCAGTATTTT.

This clone was seen a few times. This chain links TRBV6-1 with TRBJ1-2, with D possibly matching TRBD1 (6 bases). The germline V and J ends were trimmed by 3 bases and 8 bases, with 25 bases remaining between them. This CDR3 is built from 17 residues. CDR1 is MNHNS and CDR2 is SASEGT in the germline V gene. The CDR3 loop is CASSEKDLGGRDLGYTF. The CDR3 nucleotides are TGTGCCAGCAGTGAGAAGGACCTGGGGGGGCGAGATCTGGGCTACACCTTC.

The rearrangement uses TRBV9 and TRBJ2-6; the D is unclear. Trimming removed 0 bases at V and 2 bases at J, with 12 bases between. Germline V gene lookup returns CDR1 SGDLS and CDR2 YYNGEE. The CDR3 spans 17 residues. The CDR3 DNA is TGTGCCAGCAGCGTAGCCCCCGCAGGCACTGGGGCCAACGTCCTGACTTTC. It codes for CASSVAPAGTGANVLTF.

The chain combines TRBV28 with TRBJ2-5; D is uncertain. The DNA end is a closer match to TRBJ2-7, so the J assignment may be wrong. CDR1 and CDR2 from the germline V gene are MDHEN and SYDVKM. CDR3 length equals 12 residues. The CDR3 sequence: CASISAFDEQYF. CDR3 coding DNA: TGTGCCAGCATATCAGCGTTTGACGAGCAGTACTTC.